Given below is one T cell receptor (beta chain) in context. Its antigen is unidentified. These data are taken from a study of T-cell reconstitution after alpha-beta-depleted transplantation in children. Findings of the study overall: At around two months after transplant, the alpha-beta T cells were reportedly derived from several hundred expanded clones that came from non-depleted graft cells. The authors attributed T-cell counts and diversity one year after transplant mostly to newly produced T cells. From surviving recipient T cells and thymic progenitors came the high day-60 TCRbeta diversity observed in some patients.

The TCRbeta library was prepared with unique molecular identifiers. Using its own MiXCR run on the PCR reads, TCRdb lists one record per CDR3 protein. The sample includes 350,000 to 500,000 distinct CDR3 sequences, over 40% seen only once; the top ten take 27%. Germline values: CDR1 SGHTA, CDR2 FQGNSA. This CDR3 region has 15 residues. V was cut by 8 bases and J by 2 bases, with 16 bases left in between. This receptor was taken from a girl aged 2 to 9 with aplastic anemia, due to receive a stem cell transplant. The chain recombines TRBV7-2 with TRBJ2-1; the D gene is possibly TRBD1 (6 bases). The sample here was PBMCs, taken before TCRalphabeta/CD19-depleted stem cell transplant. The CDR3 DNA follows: TGTGCCAGCCCAGAACCCGGGACACCCTACAATGAGCAGTTCTTC. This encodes CASPEPGTPYNEQFF. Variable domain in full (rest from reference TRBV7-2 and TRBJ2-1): GAGVSQSPSNKVTEKGKDVELRCDPISGHTALYWYRQSLGQGLEFLIYFQGNSAPDKSGLPSDRFSAERTGGSVSTLTIQRTQQEDSAVYLCASPEPGTPYNEQFFGPGTRLTVL.